This paragraph covers one T cell receptor (beta chain) sequence. The data originate from a study of OX40 agonist ivuxolimab in advanced cancers. Using immunoSEQ multiplex PCR, the repertoire was profiled, and TCRdb retains in-frame clones only, with some absent. The sample lists around 70,000 clones, 70% to 90% seen once, with under 2% in the top ten. Collection of blood occurred at baseline, at cycle 4 day 1, and at cycle 7 day 1. Trimming removed 6 bases at V and 2 bases at J, with 13 bases between. The CDR3 contains 15 residues. Germline CDR1 MNHEY, CDR2 SVGAGI. This chain joins TRBV6-5 and TRBJ2-2, with D uncertain. This receptor was taken from an adult with an advanced solid tumor such as melanoma, head and neck, liver or kidney cancer. The input for sequencing was CD4+ or CD8+ T cells sorted from blood, taken in a trial of the OX40 agonist ivuxolimab. The CDR3 nucleotides are TGTGCCAGCAGCCCCCTGGTCTCCAACACCGGGGAGCTGTTTTTT. Translation gives CASSPLVSNTGELFF.